This note documents a single T cell receptor (beta chain) sequence. Its target is not known. Attachment of unique molecular identifiers was made to individual cDNA molecules. MiXCR, applied by TCRdb to the 5' RACE reads, yields one record per CDR3 protein. The table records approximately 65,000 distinct CDR3 sequences, around 9.9% of them present only once. The data were taken from a study of early T cells in non-severe SARS-CoV-2 infection. About the research overall: The chains were unpaired, and the sequenced material was bulk RNA from unsorted whole blood. Study-level findings and limits: Anti-spike CD8 specificities were favored by VDJdb matching, whose results missed private and CD4 specificities.

V was trimmed by 2 bases and J by 3 bases, leaving 15 bases between them. The CDR3 contains 15 residues. Germline CDR1 is GTSNPN and CDR2 is SVGIG (reference sequence). What was sequenced was whole blood. The chain joins TRBV30 to TRBJ2-3, with D possibly TRBD2 on 6 matching bases. The receptor comes from an adult who was a healthcare worker with PCR-confirmed SARS-CoV-2 infection or an uninfected control (not recorded which). The CDR3 spells CAWSFDYGGTDTQYF. CDR3 bases: TGTGCCTGGAGTTTCGACTACGGGGGTACAGATACGCAGTATTTT.